This is a list of T cell receptor beta chains from one sample in a study of cytomegalovirus exposure and HLA in healthy donors. TCRdb keeps only in-frame clones here, not all; method: immunoSEQ multiplex PCR. The sample holds about 180,000 clones, about 79% seen once. The sample consisted of PBMCs. The receptors were gathered from a man younger than 30 in good health and CMV-seronegative. Both conserved end residues are part of each CDR3. Each record gives: J gene, D gene, V gene, clone size, CDR3 protein, CDR3 DNA. The D gene is left open where the match is weak. Some rows have no size entry. The others give once, few or many, or a class for an expanded clone.

j_gene: TRBJ1-3
d_gene: .
v_gene: TRBV2
abundance: .
CDR3aa: CASSGTAGNTIYF
CDR3nt: TGTGCCAGCAGTGGGACAGCTGGAAACACCATATATTTT

j_gene: TRBJ2-3
d_gene: TRBD1
v_gene: TRBV14
abundance: .
CDR3aa: CASSQVGQGDTQYF
CDR3nt: TGTGCCAGCAGCCAAGTCGGACAGGGGGATACGCAGTATTTT

j_gene: TRBJ1-1
d_gene: TRBD1
v_gene: TRBV9
abundance: .
CDR3aa: CASSGSGTDIPNTEAFF
CDR3nt: TGTGCCAGCAGCGGGTCCGGGACAGATATACCTAACACTGAAGCTTTCTTT

j_gene: TRBJ2-3
d_gene: TRBD2
v_gene: TRBV9
abundance: .
CDR3aa: CASSEGGLAGDTQYF
CDR3nt: TGTGCCAGCAGCGAGGGGGGACTAGCGGGAGATACGCAGTATTTT

j_gene: TRBJ2-2
d_gene: .
v_gene: TRBV5-6
abundance: .
CDR3aa: CASRRGAAGELFF
CDR3nt: TGTGCCAGCAGACGTGGGGCGGCCGGGGAGCTGTTTTTT

j_gene: TRBJ1-5
d_gene: .
v_gene: TRBV6-5
abundance: .
CDR3aa: CASSYSNGNSQPQHF
CDR3nt: TGTGCCAGCAGTTACTCGAACGGTAACTCTCAGCCCCAGCATTTT

j_gene: TRBJ2-3
d_gene: .
v_gene: TRBV27
abundance: .
CDR3aa: CASSSRGRTDTQYF
CDR3nt: TGTGCCAGCAGTTCTCGGGGTCGCACAGATACGCAGTATTTT

j_gene: TRBJ2-3
d_gene: TRBD2
v_gene: TRBV5-1
abundance: few
CDR3aa: CASSLNRGGDTQYF
CDR3nt: TGCGCCAGCAGCTTGAATCGGGGGGGAGATACGCAGTATTTT

j_gene: TRBJ1-5
d_gene: TRBD1
v_gene: TRBV28
abundance: few
CDR3aa: CASSLGQPYQPQHF
CDR3nt: TGTGCCAGCAGTTTGGGACAGCCCTATCAGCCCCAGCATTTT

j_gene: TRBJ2-7
d_gene: TRBD2
v_gene: TRBV11-2
abundance: few
CDR3aa: CASSAAGGYEQYF
CDR3nt: TGTGCCAGCAGCGCCGCGGGAGGGTACGAGCAGTACTTC

j_gene: TRBJ2-1
d_gene: .
v_gene: TRBV11-2
abundance: .
CDR3aa: CASSSQGTTYNEQFF
CDR3nt: TGTGCCAGCAGCTCCCAGGGGACCACCTACAATGAGCAGTTCTTC

j_gene: TRBJ2-5
d_gene: .
v_gene: TRBV27
abundance: .
CDR3aa: CASRARRGQETQYF
CDR3nt: TGTGCCAGCAGGGCCCGGAGGGGCCAAGAGACCCAGTACTTC

j_gene: TRBJ1-2
d_gene: .
v_gene: TRBV19
abundance: .
CDR3aa: CASSIRARANYGYTF
CDR3nt: TGTGCCAGTAGTATCCGGGCCAGGGCGAACTATGGCTACACCTTC

j_gene: TRBJ2-3
d_gene: TRBD2
v_gene: TRBV6-5
abundance: few
CDR3aa: CASSLGGRGTDTQYF
CDR3nt: TGTGCCAGCAGTTTAGGCGGGAGAGGTACAGATACGCAGTATTTT

j_gene: TRBJ1-2
d_gene: TRBD1
v_gene: TRBV6-1
abundance: .
CDR3aa: CASRGQGAGNYGYTF
CDR3nt: TGTGCCAGCAGGGGCCAGGGGGCAGGTAACTATGGTTACACCTTC

j_gene: TRBJ1-5
d_gene: .
v_gene: TRBV28
abundance: .
CDR3aa: CASSPGRGNQPQHF
CDR3nt: TGTGCCAGCAGTCCAGGCCGGGGAAATCAGCCCCAGCATTTT

j_gene: TRBJ2-1
d_gene: TRBD1
v_gene: TRBV27
abundance: .
CDR3aa: CASSLGTGDNEQFF
CDR3nt: TGTGCCAGCAGTTTAGGGACAGGGGACAATGAGCAGTTCTTC

j_gene: TRBJ2-5
d_gene: TRBD1
v_gene: TRBV5-1
abundance: few
CDR3aa: CASSLQGALETQYF
CDR3nt: TGCGCCAGCAGCTTACAGGGGGCGTTGGAGACCCAGTACTTC

j_gene: TRBJ1-5
d_gene: .
v_gene: TRBV10-3
abundance: .
CDR3aa: CAISERGGKDQPQHF
CDR3nt: TGTGCCATCAGTGAGAGGGGGGGAAAGGATCAGCCCCAGCATTTT

j_gene: TRBJ1-2
d_gene: .
v_gene: TRBV2
abundance: few
CDR3aa: CASNYGYTF
CDR3nt: TGTGCCAGCAACTACGGCTACACCTTC

j_gene: TRBJ1-3
d_gene: .
v_gene: TRBV5-4
abundance: few
CDR3aa: CASSLDTSGNTIYF
CDR3nt: TGTGCCAGCAGCCTGGACACCTCTGGAAACACCATATATTTT

j_gene: TRBJ2-7
d_gene: TRBD2
v_gene: TRBV13
abundance: .
CDR3aa: CASSSSSGFSYEQYF
CDR3nt: TGTGCCAGCAGCTCATCTAGCGGGTTCTCCTACGAGCAGTACTTC

j_gene: TRBJ2-7
d_gene: TRBD1
v_gene: TRBV4-1
abundance: .
CDR3aa: CASSPPPGQGRGLIEQYF
CDR3nt: TGCGCCAGCAGCCCTCCCCCGGGACAGGGGAGAGGACTCATCGAGCAGTACTTC

j_gene: TRBJ2-5
d_gene: .
v_gene: TRBV6-1
abundance: .
CDR3aa: CASSPHGAAETQYF
CDR3nt: TGTGCCAGCAGTCCCCATGGGGCTGCCGAGACCCAGTACTTC

j_gene: TRBJ1-2
d_gene: .
v_gene: TRBV4-2
abundance: .
CDR3aa: CASSQGGSLRDYGYTF
CDR3nt: TGTGCCAGCAGCCAAGGAGGTTCCCTGCGTGACTATGGCTACACCTTC

j_gene: TRBJ1-2
d_gene: TRBD1
v_gene: TRBV29-1
abundance: .
CDR3aa: CSVRTGSYGYTF
CDR3nt: TGCAGCGTCCGGACAGGGAGCTATGGCTACACCTTC

j_gene: TRBJ1-4
d_gene: .
v_gene: TRBV6-5
abundance: few
CDR3aa: CASSSPGSGNEKLFF
CDR3nt: TGTGCCAGCAGTTCCCCCGGGAGCGGTAATGAAAAACTGTTTTTT

j_gene: TRBJ2-5
d_gene: .
v_gene: TRBV2
abundance: .
CDR3aa: CATAAPAIRETQYF
CDR3nt: TGTGCCACCGCGGCCCCAGCGATCCGAGAGACCCAGTACTTC

j_gene: TRBJ2-7
d_gene: TRBD2
v_gene: TRBV29-1
abundance: .
CDR3aa: CSVLAGAYEQYF
CDR3nt: TGCAGCGTTTTAGCGGGGGCCTACGAGCAGTACTTC

j_gene: TRBJ1-5
d_gene: .
v_gene: TRBV28
abundance: .
CDR3aa: CASSSSLEGSYSNQPQHF
CDR3nt: TGTGCCAGCAGTTCCTCCCTGGAGGGGTCCTATAGCAATCAGCCCCAGCATTTT

j_gene: TRBJ1-4
d_gene: .
v_gene: TRBV5-4
abundance: .
CDR3aa: CASSLGGLLDEKLFF
CDR3nt: TGTGCCAGCAGCTTGGGGGGACTCCTGGATGAAAAACTGTTTTTT

j_gene: TRBJ2-5
d_gene: .
v_gene: TRBV5-1
abundance: .
CDR3aa: CASSSGGVQETQYF
CDR3nt: TGCGCCAGCAGCTCCGGAGGGGTACAAGAGACCCAGTACTTC

j_gene: TRBJ1-4
d_gene: .
v_gene: TRBV4-2
abundance: .
CDR3aa: CASSRGEVGNEKLFF
CDR3nt: TGTGCCAGCAGCCGAGGGGAGGTGGGGAATGAAAAACTGTTTTTT

j_gene: TRBJ1-1
d_gene: TRBD1
v_gene: TRBV6-5
abundance: .
CDR3aa: CASRKTGPSTEAFF
CDR3nt: TGTGCCAGCAGAAAGACAGGGCCTTCCACTGAAGCTTTCTTT

j_gene: TRBJ2-5
d_gene: TRBD2
v_gene: TRBV5-6
abundance: .
CDR3aa: CASSLGGLAGGSETQYF
CDR3nt: TGTGCCAGCAGCTTGGGTGGACTAGCGGGGGGTTCAGAGACCCAGTACTTC

j_gene: TRBJ1-3
d_gene: TRBD1
v_gene: TRBV18
abundance: .
CDR3aa: CASSPRQGTGNTIYF
CDR3nt: TGTGCCAGCTCACCGAGACAGGGAACTGGAAACACCATATATTTT

j_gene: TRBJ1-1
d_gene: .
v_gene: TRBV2
abundance: .
CDR3aa: CASSEALVSPGRNTEAFF
CDR3nt: TGTGCCAGCAGTGAAGCGCTTGTGTCCCCGGGGAGGAACACTGAAGCTTTCTTT

j_gene: TRBJ1-6
d_gene: .
v_gene: TRBV18
abundance: .
CDR3aa: CASSPLPGQGLNSPLHF
CDR3nt: TGTGCCAGCTCACCCCTCCCCGGGCAGGGCTTAAATTCACCCCTCCACTTT

j_gene: TRBJ1-5
d_gene: .
v_gene: TRBV23-1
abundance: .
CDR3aa: CASSQSRGGRPNSNQPQHF
CDR3nt: TGCGCCAGCAGTCAATCGAGGGGGGGTCGCCCCAATAGCAATCAGCCCCAGCATTTT

j_gene: TRBJ2-1
d_gene: .
v_gene: TRBV28
abundance: .
CDR3aa: CASSIPTGDDNEQFF
CDR3nt: TGTGCCAGCAGTATACCGACAGGTGATGACAATGAGCAGTTCTTC

j_gene: TRBJ2-5
d_gene: .
v_gene: TRBV30
abundance: .
CDR3aa: CAWSTGFQETQYF
CDR3nt: TGTGCCTGGAGTACAGGGTTTCAAGAGACCCAGTACTTC

j_gene: TRBJ1-6
d_gene: .
v_gene: TRBV6-6
abundance: .
CDR3aa: CASSTWGGPNSPLHF
CDR3nt: TGTGCCAGCAGTACCTGGGGGGGACCTAATTCACCCCTCCACTTT

j_gene: TRBJ2-4
d_gene: TRBD1
v_gene: TRBV6-1
abundance: .
CDR3aa: CASSDGQGNIQYF
CDR3nt: TGTGCCAGCAGTGACGGACAGGGCAACATTCAGTACTTC

j_gene: TRBJ2-5
d_gene: TRBD2
v_gene: TRBV30
abundance: .
CDR3aa: CAWRGLAGGPRETQYF
CDR3nt: TGTGCCTGGAGGGGGCTAGCGGGAGGGCCGAGGGAGACCCAGTACTTC